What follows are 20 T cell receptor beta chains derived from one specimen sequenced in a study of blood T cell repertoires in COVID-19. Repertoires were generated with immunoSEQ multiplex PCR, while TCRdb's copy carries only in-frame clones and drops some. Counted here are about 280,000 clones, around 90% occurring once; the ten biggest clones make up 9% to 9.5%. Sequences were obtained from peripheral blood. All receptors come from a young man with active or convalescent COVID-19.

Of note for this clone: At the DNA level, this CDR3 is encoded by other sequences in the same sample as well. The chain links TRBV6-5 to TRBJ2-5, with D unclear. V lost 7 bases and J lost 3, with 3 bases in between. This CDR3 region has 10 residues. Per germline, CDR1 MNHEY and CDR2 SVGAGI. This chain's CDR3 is CASTEETQYF. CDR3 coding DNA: TGTGCCAGCACCGAAGAGACCCAGTACTTC.

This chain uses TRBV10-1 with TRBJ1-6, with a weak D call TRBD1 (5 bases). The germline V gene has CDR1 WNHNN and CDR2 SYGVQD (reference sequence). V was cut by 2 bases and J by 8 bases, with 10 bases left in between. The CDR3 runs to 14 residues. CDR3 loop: CASSEAGYDSPLHF. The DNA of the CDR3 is TGCGCCAGCAGTGAGGCAGGGTATGATTCACCCCTCCACTTT.

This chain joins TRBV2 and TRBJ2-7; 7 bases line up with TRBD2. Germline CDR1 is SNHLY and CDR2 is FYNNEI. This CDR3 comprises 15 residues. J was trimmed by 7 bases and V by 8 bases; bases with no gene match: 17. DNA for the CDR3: TGTGCCAGCGATTCGGGCGGGAGCCCCCCGGGGGAGCAGTACTTC. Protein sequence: CASDSGGSPPGEQYF.

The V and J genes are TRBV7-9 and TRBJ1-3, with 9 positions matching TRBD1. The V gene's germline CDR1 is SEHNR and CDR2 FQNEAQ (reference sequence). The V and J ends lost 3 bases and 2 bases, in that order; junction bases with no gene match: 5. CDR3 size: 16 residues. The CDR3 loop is CASSLRGQGTGNTIYF. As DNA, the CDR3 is TGTGCCAGCAGCTTGCGGGGACAGGGAACTGGAAACACCATATATTTT.

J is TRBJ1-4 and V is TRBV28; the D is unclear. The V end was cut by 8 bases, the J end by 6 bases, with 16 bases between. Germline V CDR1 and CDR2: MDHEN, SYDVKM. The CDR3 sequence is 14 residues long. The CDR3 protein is CASGFGIKDEKLFF. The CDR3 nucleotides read TGTGCCAGCGGCTTCGGGATAAAGGATGAAAAACTGTTTTTT.

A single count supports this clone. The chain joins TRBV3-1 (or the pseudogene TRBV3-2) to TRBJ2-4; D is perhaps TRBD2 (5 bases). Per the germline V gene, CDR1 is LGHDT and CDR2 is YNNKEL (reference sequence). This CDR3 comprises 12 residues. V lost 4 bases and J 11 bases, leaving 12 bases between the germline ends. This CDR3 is CASSPRLGVQYF. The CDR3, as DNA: TGTGCCAGCAGCCCCCGTCTGGGAGTTCAGTACTTC.

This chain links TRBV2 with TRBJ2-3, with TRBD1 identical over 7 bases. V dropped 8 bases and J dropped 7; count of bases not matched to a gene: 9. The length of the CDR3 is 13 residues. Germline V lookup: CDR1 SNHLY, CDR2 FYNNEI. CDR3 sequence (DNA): TGTGCCAGCCTACAGGGGTTGGGAAATACGCAGTATTTT. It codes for CASLQGLGNTQYF.

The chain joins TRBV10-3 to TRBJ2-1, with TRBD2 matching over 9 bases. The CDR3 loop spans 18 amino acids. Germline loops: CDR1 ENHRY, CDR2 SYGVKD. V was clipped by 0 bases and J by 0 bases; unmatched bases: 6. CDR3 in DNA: TGTGCCATCAGTGAGTCTGGACTAGCGCCAAACTCCTACAATGAGCAGTTCTTC. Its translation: CAISESGLAPNSYNEQFF.

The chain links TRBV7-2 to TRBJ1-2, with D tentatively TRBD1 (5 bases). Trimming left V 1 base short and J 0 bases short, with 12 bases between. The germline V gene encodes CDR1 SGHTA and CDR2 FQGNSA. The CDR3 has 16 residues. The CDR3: CASSLVGGAPNYGYTF. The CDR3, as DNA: TGTGCCAGCAGCTTAGTGGGAGGGGCCCCTAACTATGGCTACACCTTC.

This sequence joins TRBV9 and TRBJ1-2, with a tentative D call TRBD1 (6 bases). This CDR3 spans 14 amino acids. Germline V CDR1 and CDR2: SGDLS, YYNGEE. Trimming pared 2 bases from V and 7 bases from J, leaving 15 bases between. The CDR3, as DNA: TGTGCCAGCAGCGTCAGAGATGTCAGGGGTGGCTACACCTTC. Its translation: CASSVRDVRGGYTF.

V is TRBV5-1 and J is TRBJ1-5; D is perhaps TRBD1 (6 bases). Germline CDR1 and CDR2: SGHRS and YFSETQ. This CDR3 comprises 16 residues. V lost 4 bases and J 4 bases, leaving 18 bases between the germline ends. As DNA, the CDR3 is TGCGCCAGCAGCCCGGGATCCAGGGGAGTAAATCAGCCCCAGCATTTT. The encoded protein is CASSPGSRGVNQPQHF.

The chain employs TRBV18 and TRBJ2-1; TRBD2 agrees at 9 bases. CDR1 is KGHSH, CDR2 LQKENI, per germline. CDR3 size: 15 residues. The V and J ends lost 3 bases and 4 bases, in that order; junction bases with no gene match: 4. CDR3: CASSPRLAGYNEQFF. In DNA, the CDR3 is TGTGCCAGCTCACCGAGGCTAGCGGGGTACAATGAGCAGTTCTTC.

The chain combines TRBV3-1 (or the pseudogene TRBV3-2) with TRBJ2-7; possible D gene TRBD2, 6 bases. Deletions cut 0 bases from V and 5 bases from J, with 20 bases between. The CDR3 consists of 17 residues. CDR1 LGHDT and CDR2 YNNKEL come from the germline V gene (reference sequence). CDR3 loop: CASSQEIGGVAGNEQYF. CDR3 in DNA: TGTGCCAGCAGCCAAGAGATCGGCGGGGTTGCAGGGAACGAGCAGTACTTC.

The CDR3 sequence: CATSSPGQGYEQYF. CDR3 DNA sequence: TGTGCCACCAGCAGCCCGGGACAGGGGTACGAGCAGTACTTC. The chain employs TRBV15 and TRBJ2-7; 10 nucleotides line up with TRBD1. V gave up 3 bases and J gave up 4 bases; unmatched junction bases: 3. The CDR3 covers 14 residues. In germline, CDR1 is LNHNV, CDR2 YYDKDF (reference sequence).

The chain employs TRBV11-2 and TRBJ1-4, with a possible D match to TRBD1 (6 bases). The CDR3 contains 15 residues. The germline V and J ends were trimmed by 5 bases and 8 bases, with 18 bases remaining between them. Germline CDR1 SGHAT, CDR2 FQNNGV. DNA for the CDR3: TGTGCCAGCAGCCAGGGGACGCCGGGGTGGGAAAAACTGTTTTTT. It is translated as CASSQGTPGWEKLFF.

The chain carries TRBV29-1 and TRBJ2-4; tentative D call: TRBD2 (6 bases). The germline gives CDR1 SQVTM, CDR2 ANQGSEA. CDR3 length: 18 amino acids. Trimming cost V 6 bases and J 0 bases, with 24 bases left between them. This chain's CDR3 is CSVGGFLGYQVAKNIQYF. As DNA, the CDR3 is TGCAGCGTGGGGGGTTTTCTGGGCTATCAGGTAGCCAAAAACATTCAGTACTTC.

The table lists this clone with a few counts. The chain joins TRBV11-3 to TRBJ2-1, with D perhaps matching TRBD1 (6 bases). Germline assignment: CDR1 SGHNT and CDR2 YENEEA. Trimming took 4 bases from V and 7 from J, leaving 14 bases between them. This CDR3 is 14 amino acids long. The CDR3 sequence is CASSSPERGNEQFF. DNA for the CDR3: TGTGCCAGCAGCTCACCCGAAAGGGGGAATGAGCAGTTCTTC.

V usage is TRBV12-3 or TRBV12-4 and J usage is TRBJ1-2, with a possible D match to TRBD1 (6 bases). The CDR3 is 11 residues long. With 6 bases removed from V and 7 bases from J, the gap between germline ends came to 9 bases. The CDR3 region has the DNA TGTGCCAGCAGCGAAGGGGGTGGCTACACCTTC. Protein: CASSEGGGYTF.

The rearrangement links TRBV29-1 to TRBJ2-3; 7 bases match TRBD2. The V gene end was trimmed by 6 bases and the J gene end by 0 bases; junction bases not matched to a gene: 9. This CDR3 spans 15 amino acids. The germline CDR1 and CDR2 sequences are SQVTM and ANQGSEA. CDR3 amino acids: CSVGGFRESTDTQYF. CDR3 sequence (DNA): TGCAGCGTGGGAGGGTTCCGGGAGAGCACAGATACGCAGTATTTT.

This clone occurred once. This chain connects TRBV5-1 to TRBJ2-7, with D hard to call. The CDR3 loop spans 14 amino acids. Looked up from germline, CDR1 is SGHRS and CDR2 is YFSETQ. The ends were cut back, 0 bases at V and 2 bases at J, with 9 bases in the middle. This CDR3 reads CASSLDSPTYEQYF. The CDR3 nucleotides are TGCGCCAGCAGCTTGGACTCGCCAACCTACGAGCAGTACTTC.